A single sample gave rise to the 17 T cell receptor beta chains below, sequenced in a study of blood T cell repertoires in COVID-19. Profiling relied on immunoSEQ multiplex PCR, and the TCRdb table lists in-frame clones only, not all of them. The sample carries some 100,000 clones, about 89% recorded once. The sample comprised peripheral blood. The receptors stem from a woman aged 25 to 39 with acute or convalescent COVID-19.

V usage is TRBV28 and J usage is TRBJ1-6; D is ambiguous. The germline V gene has CDR1 MDHEN and CDR2 SYDVKM. This CDR3 is built from 13 residues. Trimming pared 3 bases from V and 12 bases from J, leaving 12 bases between. CDR3 bases: TGTGCCAGCAGTTTGGTCGCCCCGGGACCCCTCCACTTT. Protein sequence: CASSLVAPGPLHF.

The CDR3 bases are TGTGCCAGCAGTCCCGGAGGGCGCGCGAACACCGGGGAGCTGTTTTTT. Protein: CASSPGGRANTGELFF. V is TRBV28 and J is TRBJ2-2, with a tentative D call TRBD2 (6 bases). CDR3 size: 16 residues. Trimming removed 5 bases from V and 0 bases from J, with 13 bases in between. The germline V gene encodes CDR1 MDHEN and CDR2 SYDVKM.

J is TRBJ1-3 and V is TRBV13; 8 bases map to TRBD1. V lost 6 bases to trimming and J lost 6 bases; unmatched junction nucleotides: 4. There are 13 residues in the CDR3. Germline-derived CDR1 and CDR2 are PRHDT and FYEKMQ (reference sequence). CDR3: CASSRQGLNTIYF. The CDR3 DNA follows: TGTGCCAGCAGTCGACAGGGGTTAAACACCATATATTTT. The full variable domain, in which reference TRBV13 and TRBJ1-3 provide the parts outside the CDR3, is AAGVIQSPRHLIKEKRETATLKCYPIPRHDTVYWYQQGPGQDPQFLISFYEKMQSDKGSIPDRFSAQQFSDYHSELNMSSLELGDSALYFCASSRQGLNTIYFGEGSWLTVV.

This clone was counted only a few times. The chain combines TRBV9 with TRBJ2-1, with D tentatively TRBD1 (8 bases). Trimming took 3 bases from V and 6 from J, leaving 13 bases between them. CDR1 and CDR2 (germline): SGDLS, YYNGEE. CDR3 length: 14 amino acids. The CDR3, as DNA: TGTGCCAGCAGCGCGGGGGGACAGGTCAATGAGCAGTTCTTC. This codes for CASSAGGQVNEQFF.

The J gene is TRBJ1-6, the V gene TRBV4-1, with D perhaps TRBD1 (5 bases). CDR3 length: 17 residues. The ends were cut back, 2 bases at V and 3 bases at J, with 14 bases in the middle. Germline lookup yields CDR1 MGHRA and CDR2 YSYEKL. In DNA form, the CDR3 reads TGCGCCAGCAGCCAACAGCTCCCGGGGGGCTATAATTCACCCCTCCACTTT. Protein sequence: CASSQQLPGGYNSPLHF.

This chain links TRBV27 with TRBJ1-3, with a weak D call TRBD1 (6 bases). CDR3 length: 17 amino acids. V was clipped by 2 bases and J by 0 bases, with 14 bases between them. Germline values: CDR1 MNHEY, CDR2 SMNVEV (reference sequence). Here the CDR3 reads CASSLNGGSFSGNTIYF. Written as DNA, the CDR3 is TGTGCCAGCAGTTTAAATGGGGGCAGCTTCTCTGGAAACACCATATATTTT.

V usage is TRBV15 and J usage is TRBJ2-2, with a weak D call TRBD1 (5 bases). Germline loops: CDR1 LNHNV, CDR2 YYDKDF (reference sequence). The CDR3 sequence is 16 residues long. V dropped 0 bases and J dropped 2 bases, with 10 bases sitting between them. CDR3 in amino acids: CATSRDPQGNTGELFF. CDR3 in DNA: TGTGCCACCAGCAGAGATCCCCAGGGAAACACCGGGGAGCTGTTTTTT.

This chain links TRBV6-2 or TRBV6-3 with TRBJ2-3; D is perhaps TRBD2 (6 bases). The germline CDR1 and CDR2 sequences are MNHEY and SVGEGT. CDR3 length: 14 amino acids. V dropped 4 bases and J dropped 3 bases, with 11 bases sitting between them. This CDR3 reads CASSLGGATDTQYF. For the CDR3, the DNA is TGTGCCAGCAGTTTGGGCGGGGCTACAGATACGCAGTATTTT.

The chain has TRBV12-5 and TRBJ2-3, with 14 nucleotides matching TRBD2. This CDR3 has 17 amino acids. Trimming at V came to 5 bases and at J to 0 bases, leaving 4 bases not matched to a gene. Germline V gives CDR1 LGHNT, CDR2 FRNRAP. The CDR3 sequence is CASGGLAGGRSTDTQYF. In nucleotides, the CDR3 is TGTGCTAGTGGTGGACTAGCGGGGGGCCGGAGCACAGATACGCAGTATTTT. The entire variable domain, with the rest obtained from reference TRBV12-5 and TRBJ2-3, is as follows: DARVTQTPRHKVTEMGQEVTMRCQPILGHNTVFWYRQTMMQGLELLAYFRNRAPLDDSGMPKDRFSAEMPDATLATLKIQPSEPRDSAVYFCASGGLAGGRSTDTQYFGPGTRLTVL.

The chain combines TRBV11-3 with TRBJ2-1; 9 nucleotides align to TRBD2. V dropped 1 base and J dropped 5; count of bases not matched to a gene: 3. Germline V gene data show CDR1 as SGHNT and CDR2 as YENEEA. The CDR3 is made up of 15 amino acids. CDR3 residues: CASSLGPSGDNEQFF. CDR3 in DNA: TGTGCCAGCAGCTTAGGTCCTAGCGGGGACAATGAGCAGTTCTTC.

The chain combines TRBV7-9 with TRBJ2-1; TRBD1 is a possible D gene (5 bases). The CDR3 contains 11 residues. The germline CDR1 and CDR2 sequences are SEHNR and FQNEAQ (reference sequence). Trimming cost V 4 bases and J 8 bases, with 6 bases left between them. Here the CDR3 reads CASSWGDEQFF. Written as DNA, the CDR3 is TGTGCCAGCAGCTGGGGCGATGAGCAGTTCTTC.

Comments on this clone: The junction departs from germline at one end; a sequencing error may be responsible. This chain links TRBV28 with TRBJ1-5; 8 bases are a match to TRBD1. The CDR3 has 13 residues. Per germline, CDR1 MDHEN and CDR2 SYDVKM. CDR3 bases: TGTGCCAGCAGTTTAGGAGGAGGACAGGGTCTGAATTTT. This translates into CASSLGGGQGLNF.

The rearrangement links TRBV9 to TRBJ1-2; 7 nucleotides match TRBD1. The CDR3 extends over 14 amino acids. Germline CDR1 and CDR2: SGDLS and YYNGEE. V shed 4 bases and J 2 bases; nucleotides not matched to a gene: 5. This chain's CDR3 is CASSIQGGNYGYTF. DNA for the CDR3: TGTGCCAGCAGCATCCAGGGGGGAAACTATGGCTACACCTTC. The whole variable domain, filled in from reference TRBV9 and TRBJ1-2, reads DSGVTQTPKHLITATGQRVTLRCSPRSGDLSVYWYQQSLDQGLQFLIQYYNGEERAKGNILERFSAQQFPDLHSELNLSSLELGDSALYFCASSIQGGNYGYTFGSGTRLTVV.

The rearrangement uses TRBV6-5 and TRBJ1-1; no definite D call. The germline V gene encodes CDR1 MNHEY and CDR2 SVGAGI. This CDR3 is built from 11 residues. V was trimmed by 7 bases and J by 10 bases, leaving 13 bases between them. CDR3 protein: CASMENWRAFF. The CDR3 DNA follows: TGTGCCAGCATGGAGAATTGGAGAGCTTTCTTT.

Comments on this clone: Other DNA sequences in the same sample also yield this CDR3. The chain combines TRBV18 with TRBJ1-1; D is unresolved. The V end was cut by 2 bases, the J end by 2 bases, with 6 bases between. Germline values: CDR1 KGHSH, CDR2 LQKENI. CDR3 length: 13 amino acids. CDR3 sequence (DNA): TGTGCCAGCTCACCAGGCCTTAACACTGAAGCTTTCTTT. Protein: CASSPGLNTEAFF.

This clone was recorded once. This chain joins TRBV7-9 and TRBJ2-1; no reliable D call. This CDR3 contains 16 residues. V was shortened by 5 bases and J by 6 bases, with 20 bases between the two germline ends. Germline assignment: CDR1 SEHNR and CDR2 FQNEAQ (reference sequence). The CDR3 bases are TGTGCCAGCAGCCCCGAGACCGGAGACCCTTCCAATGAGCAGTTCTTC. Translation: CASSPETGDPSNEQFF. Based on the CDR3 plus reference TRBV7-9 and TRBJ2-1, the full variable domain is DTGVSQNPRHKITKRGQNVTFRCDPISEHNRLYWYRQTLGQGPEFLTYFQNEAQLEKSRLLSDRFSAERPKGSFSTLEIQRTEQGDSAMYLCASSPETGDPSNEQFFGPGTRLTVL.

The gene calls are TRBV12-3 or TRBV12-4 and TRBJ1-2; 7 bases match TRBD1. After removal of 10 bases from V and 13 bases from J, the junction contained 12 bases not matched to a gene. The CDR3 is made up of 11 amino acids. As DNA, the CDR3 is TGTGCCACCTTAAGACAGGGACGCCCCACCTTC. It is translated as CATLRQGRPTF.